This TCR beta chain was identified during a study of PD-1 blockade in classical Hodgkin lymphoma. Study-wide context: Patients in the cohort were put on intravenous nivolumab, 3 mg/kg every 2 weeks.

In the case of this clone: Its antigen is not known.

Noted time point: cycle 4 day 1 (C4D1), after 5 to 7 weeks of nivolumab. Every one of the patients relapsed after autologous stem cell transplantation (brentuximab vedotin exposure was variable). General study points: Newly diagnosed patients reportedly had lower baseline TCR diversity than healthy donors. Individuals initiating nivolumab under 1 year after ASCT were excluded. Prior therapy or disease activity may underlie the repertoire differences, whose causes remain undefined.

The assay was immunoSEQ multiplex PCR, and TCRdb's table has in-frame clones only and misses some. The sample includes about 18,000 clones, under 90% of them seen just once. This CDR3 has 14 amino acids. With 7 bases removed from V and 0 bases from J, the gap between germline ends came to 12 bases. Germline loops: CDR1 SGHRS, CDR2 YFSETQ. The V and J genes are TRBV5-1 and TRBJ2-3, with D possibly matching TRBD2 (6 bases). This clonotype was sampled from a human donor with classical Hodgkin lymphoma. This specimen consisted of peripheral blood mononuclear cells (PBMCs), obtained before the fourth cycle of nivolumab. For the CDR3, the DNA is TGCGCCAGCGCCCCGGGGACTAGCACAGATACGCAGTATTTT. Translation gives CASAPGTSTDTQYF.